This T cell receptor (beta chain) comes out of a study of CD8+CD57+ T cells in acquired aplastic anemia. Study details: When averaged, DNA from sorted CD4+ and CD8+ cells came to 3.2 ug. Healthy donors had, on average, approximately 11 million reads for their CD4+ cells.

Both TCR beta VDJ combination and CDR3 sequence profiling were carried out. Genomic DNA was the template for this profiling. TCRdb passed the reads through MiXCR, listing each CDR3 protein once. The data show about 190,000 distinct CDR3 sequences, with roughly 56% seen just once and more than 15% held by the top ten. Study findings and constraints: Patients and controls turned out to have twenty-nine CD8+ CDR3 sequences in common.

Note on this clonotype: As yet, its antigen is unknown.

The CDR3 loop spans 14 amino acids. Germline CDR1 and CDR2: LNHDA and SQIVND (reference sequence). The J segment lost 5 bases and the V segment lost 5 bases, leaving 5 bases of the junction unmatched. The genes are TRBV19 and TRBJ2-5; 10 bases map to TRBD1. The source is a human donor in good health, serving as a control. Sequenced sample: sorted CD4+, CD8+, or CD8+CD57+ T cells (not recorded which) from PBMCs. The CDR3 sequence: CASSGGQGRETQYF. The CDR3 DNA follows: TGTGCCAGTAGTGGGGGACAGGGGAGGGAGACCCAGTACTTC.